The clone carrying this T cell receptor (beta chain) was observed many times. What it binds is unknown. These data are taken from a study of T cell repertoires in cytomegalovirus infection. Study background: Public TCR beta signatures were indicative of both CMV infection and a matching HLA type.

General observations from the study: HLA-C-restricted TCR beta clonotypes specific for CMV led the ex vivo response. Summed public TCR beta family frequency identified CMV carriers bearing the relevant HLA.

Each CDR3 protein is one row after TCRdb ran MiXCR on the reads. The table has 200,000 to 300,000 distinct CDR3 sequences, about 13% seen once; the top ten hold roughly 8.7%. This CDR3 comprises 14 residues. The junction had 3 bases not matched to a gene; V was cut back by 2 bases and J by 1 base. Germline-derived CDR1 and CDR2 are DFQATT and SNEGSKA (reference sequence). The TCR comes from a human donor in good health (CMV status not recorded). Some clones in this sample may be carry-over from other donors' samples. The chain carries TRBV20-1 and TRBJ2-3, with 7 bases that match TRBD2. Sequencing was carried out using PBMCs. The CDR3 DNA reads TGCAGTGCTAGACCAGGGAGGGGCACAGATACGCAGTATTTT. Encoded protein: CSARPGRGTDTQYF.